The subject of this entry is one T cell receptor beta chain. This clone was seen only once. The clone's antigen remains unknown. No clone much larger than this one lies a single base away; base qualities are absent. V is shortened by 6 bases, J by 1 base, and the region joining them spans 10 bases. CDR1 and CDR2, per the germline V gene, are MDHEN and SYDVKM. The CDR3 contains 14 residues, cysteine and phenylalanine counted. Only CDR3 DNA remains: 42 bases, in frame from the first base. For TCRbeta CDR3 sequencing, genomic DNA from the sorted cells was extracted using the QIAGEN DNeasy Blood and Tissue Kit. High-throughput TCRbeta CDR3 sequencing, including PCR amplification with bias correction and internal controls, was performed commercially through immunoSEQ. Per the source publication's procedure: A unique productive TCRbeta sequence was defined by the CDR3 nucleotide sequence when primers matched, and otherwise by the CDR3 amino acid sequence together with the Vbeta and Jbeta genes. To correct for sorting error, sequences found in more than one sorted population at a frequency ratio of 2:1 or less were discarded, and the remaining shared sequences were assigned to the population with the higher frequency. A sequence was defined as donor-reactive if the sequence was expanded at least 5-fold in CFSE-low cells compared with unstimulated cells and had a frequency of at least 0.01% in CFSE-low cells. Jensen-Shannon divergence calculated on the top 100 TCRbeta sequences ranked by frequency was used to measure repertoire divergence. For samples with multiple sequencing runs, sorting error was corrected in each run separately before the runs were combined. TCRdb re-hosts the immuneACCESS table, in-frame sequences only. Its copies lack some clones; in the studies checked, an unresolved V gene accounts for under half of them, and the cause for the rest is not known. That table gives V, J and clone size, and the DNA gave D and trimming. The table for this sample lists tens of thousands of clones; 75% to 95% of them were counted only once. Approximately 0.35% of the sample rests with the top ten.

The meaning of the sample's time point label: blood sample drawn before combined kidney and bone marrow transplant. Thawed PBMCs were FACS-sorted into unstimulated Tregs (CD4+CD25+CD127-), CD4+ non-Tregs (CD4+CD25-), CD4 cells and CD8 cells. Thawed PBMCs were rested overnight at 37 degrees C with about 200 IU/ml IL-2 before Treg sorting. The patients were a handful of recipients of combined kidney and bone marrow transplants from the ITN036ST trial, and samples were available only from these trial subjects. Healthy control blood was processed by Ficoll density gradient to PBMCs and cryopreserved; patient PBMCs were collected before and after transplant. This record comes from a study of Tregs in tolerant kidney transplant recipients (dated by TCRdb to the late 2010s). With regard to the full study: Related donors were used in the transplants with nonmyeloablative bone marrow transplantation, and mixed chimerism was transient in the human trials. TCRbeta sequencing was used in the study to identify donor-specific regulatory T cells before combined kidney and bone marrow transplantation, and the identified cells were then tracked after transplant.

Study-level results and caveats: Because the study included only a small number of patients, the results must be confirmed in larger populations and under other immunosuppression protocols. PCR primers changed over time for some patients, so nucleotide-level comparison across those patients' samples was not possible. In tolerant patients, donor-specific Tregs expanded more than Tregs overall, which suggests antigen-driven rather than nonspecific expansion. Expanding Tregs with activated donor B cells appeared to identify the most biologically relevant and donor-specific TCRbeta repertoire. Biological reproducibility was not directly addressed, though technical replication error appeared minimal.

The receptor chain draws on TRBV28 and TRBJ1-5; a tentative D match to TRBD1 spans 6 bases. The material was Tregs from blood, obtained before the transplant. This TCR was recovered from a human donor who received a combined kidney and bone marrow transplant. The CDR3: CASSSTGSNQPQHF. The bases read TGTGCCAGCAGCTCTACAGGGAGCAATCAGCCCCAGCATTTT.